Listed here is a single T cell receptor beta chain. Its antigen is unidentified. This record belongs to a study of cytotoxic CD8 clonotypes in ibrutinib-treated CLL. Study background: Productive templates per sample averaged approximately 240,000; productive rearrangements, 94,082. Study outcomes and limitations: While tracking circulating CD8+ T-cell counts, baseline clonality exceeded that of age-matched healthy donors.

Using immunoSEQ multiplex PCR, the repertoire was profiled, and TCRdb retains in-frame clones only, with some absent. The table shows over 140,000 clones, with more than 70% occurring only once. Trimming removed 1 base from V and 3 bases from J, with 10 bases in between. There are 14 residues in the CDR3. Germline V gene data show CDR1 as SGHVS and CDR2 as FNYEAQ. The rearrangement joins TRBV7-6 to TRBJ2-7; D perhaps matches TRBD2 (5 bases). The sample here was PBMCs, taken after 36 months of ibrutinib treatment. The TCR comes from a human donor with chronic lymphocytic leukemia. In nucleotides, the CDR3 is TGTGCCAGCAGCTTAGGCCTAGCCAACTACGAGCAGTACTTC. It encodes CASSLGLANYEQYF.